A single sample gave rise to the 25 T cell receptor beta chains below, sequenced in a study of control samples from healthy donors and cancer patients. Using immunoSEQ multiplex PCR, the repertoire was profiled, and TCRdb retains in-frame clones only, with some absent. Among approximately 60,000 clones listed, about 82% were seen once. Material for sequencing was blood. All receptors come from a man aged 40-49 years in good health.

The V call is TRBV13, the J call TRBJ2-5; no firm D call. The germline CDR1 and CDR2 sequences are PRHDT and FYEKMQ (reference sequence). Between the trimmed V and J ends, which lost 3 bases and 3 bases, there was a span of 8 bases. The CDR3 length is 13 residues. The chain's CDR3 is CASSFGGKETQYF. CDR3 coding DNA: TGTGCCAGCAGCTTTGGCGGAAAAGAGACCCAGTACTTC.

Details on this clone: The same CDR3 can be traced to other DNA sequences in this sample. This chain links TRBV7-2 with TRBJ1-1, with a tentative D call TRBD1 (5 bases). The V end was cut by 5 bases, the J end by 1 base, with 8 bases between. The V gene's germline CDR1 is SGHTA and CDR2 FQGNSA. This CDR3 is 13 amino acids long. CDR3 DNA: TGTGCCAGCAGCCTGACAGAGAACACTGAAGCTTTCTTT. Amino acid sequence: CASSLTENTEAFF.

The rearrangement joins TRBV7-3 to TRBJ2-5, with TRBD2 as a possible D gene (7 bases). The CDR3 spans 14 residues. V lost 2 bases and J 4 bases, leaving 11 bases between the germline ends. From germline, CDR1 is SGHTA and CDR2 FQGTGA. CDR3 nucleotide sequence: TGTGCCAGCAGCTTAGGCGGGGGCGGAGAGACCCAGTACTTC. Translated: CASSLGGGGETQYF.

The chain carries TRBV3-1 (or the pseudogene TRBV3-2) and TRBJ1-6, with 11 bases that match TRBD1. This CDR3 is 16 amino acids long. The J segment lost 6 bases and the V segment lost 7 bases, leaving 8 bases of the junction unmatched. Per the germline V gene, CDR1 is LGHDT and CDR2 is YNNKEL (reference sequence). Written as DNA, the CDR3 is TGTGCCAGCACTCGGGACGGGACAGGGGGTAATTCACCCCTCCACTTT. It yields the protein CASTRDGTGGNSPLHF.

This sequence joins TRBV28 and TRBJ1-4; the D gene is possibly TRBD1 (5 bases). The CDR3 is 13 residues long. Germline assignment: CDR1 MDHEN and CDR2 SYDVKM. The germline V and J ends were trimmed by 6 bases and 8 bases, with 13 bases remaining between them. The CDR3 DNA reads as TGTGCCAGCAGCCCCGGGGGTAGGGAAAAACTGTTTTTT. Encoded protein: CASSPGGREKLFF.

V gene TRBV19 combines with J gene TRBJ2-3, with TRBD2 matching 8 bases. The CDR3 loop spans 16 amino acids. Germline-derived CDR1 and CDR2 are LNHDA and SQIVND (reference sequence). V lost 5 bases, J lost 5 bases, and 12 bases stayed unmatched. In nucleotides, the CDR3 is TGTGCCAGTAGTGGCCGTGCAGCGGGAGTACAAGATACGCAGTATTTT. This sequence encodes CASSGRAAGVQDTQYF.

CDR3 sequence: CASRSGDSEKLFF. Written as DNA, the CDR3 is TGTGCCAGCAGGAGTGGGGACAGCGAAAAACTGTTTTTT. The V gene is TRBV27, the J gene TRBJ1-4; the match to TRBD1 covers 7 bases. The CDR3 runs to 13 residues. Trimming took 6 bases from V and 8 from J; bases not matched to a gene: 6. The germline CDR1 and CDR2 sequences are MNHEY and SMNVEV (reference sequence).

This rearrangement joins TRBV7-6 to TRBJ1-2; a possible D gene is TRBD1 (5 bases). Trimming removed 2 bases at V and 8 bases at J, with 18 bases between. Germline V gene lookup returns CDR1 SGHVS and CDR2 FNYEAQ. There are 15 residues in the CDR3. The DNA of the CDR3 is TGTGCCAGCAGCTTACCCCGGGGGGGGGAAGGAGGCTACACCTTC. Translation: CASSLPRGGEGGYTF.

The genes are TRBV27 and TRBJ1-5, with a possible D match to TRBD1 (5 bases). The ends were cut back, 3 bases at V and 0 bases at J, with 12 bases in the middle. This CDR3 is built from 16 residues. The V gene's germline CDR1 is MNHEY and CDR2 SMNVEV (reference sequence). The CDR3 DNA sequence: TGTGCCAGCAGTTTTAATTGGGACGGTAGCAATCAGCCCCAGCATTTT. Translated: CASSFNWDGSNQPQHF.

V and J are TRBV9 and TRBJ2-7; no clear D. V was clipped by 4 bases and J by 1 base, with 12 bases between them. Germline CDR1 SGDLS, CDR2 YYNGEE. CDR3 length: 14 residues. DNA of the CDR3: TGTGCCAGCAGCCCCGACACCGCATCCTACGAGCAGTACTTC. Its protein product is CASSPDTASYEQYF.

This clone was detected only once. The chain has TRBV3-1 (or the pseudogene TRBV3-2) and TRBJ2-3; D is possibly TRBD2 (6 bases). Germline CDR1 reads LGHDT; CDR2 reads YNNKEL (reference sequence). CDR3 size: 14 residues. V lost 4 bases and J lost 4, with 12 bases in between. This chain's CDR3 is CASSPGGSPDTQYF. The CDR3 bases are TGTGCCAGCAGCCCTGGGGGGTCTCCAGATACGCAGTATTTT.

This rearrangement joins TRBV10-3 to TRBJ2-3; D gene uncertain. Between the trimmed V and J ends, which lost 4 bases and 2 bases, there was a span of 13 bases. The CDR3 has 15 residues. Germline CDR1 is ENHRY and CDR2 is SYGVKD. The CDR3 nucleotides read TGTGCCATCAGTGCCGTTAAGAACCCCACAGATACGCAGTATTTT. Encoded protein: CAISAVKNPTDTQYF.

This clone was recorded once. The J gene is TRBJ2-2, the V gene TRBV7-3; tentative D call: TRBD1 (6 bases). The CDR3 has 13 residues. Germline CDR1 SGHTA, CDR2 FQGTGA. The germline V and J ends were trimmed by 5 bases and 6 bases, with 10 bases remaining between them. The DNA for the CDR3 is TGTGCCAGCAGCCTCACAGGGTCCGGGGAGCTGTTTTTT. Translating gives CASSLTGSGELFF.

This clone was recorded a few times. This chain connects TRBV4-3 to TRBJ1-4; D is perhaps TRBD1 (6 bases). The germline V gene has CDR1 LGHNA and CDR2 YSLEER. This CDR3 has 15 residues. V lost 3 bases and J lost 5, with 13 bases in between. The CDR3 here is CASSQVTGLNEKLFF. The CDR3, as DNA: TGCGCCAGCAGCCAGGTCACAGGGTTGAATGAAAAACTGTTTTTT.

The chain uses TRBV12-3 or TRBV12-4 and TRBJ1-1; D is unresolved. The CDR3 has 11 amino acids. Trimming removed 4 bases at V and 6 bases at J, with 6 bases between. For the CDR3, the DNA is TGTGCCAGCAGTTCCAACGCTGAAGCTTTCTTT. As protein: CASSSNAEAFF.

This sequence joins TRBV11-2 and TRBJ2-3; the D is unclear. From germline, CDR1 is SGHAT and CDR2 FQNNGV. V was shortened by 6 bases and J by 3 bases, with 19 bases between the two germline ends. CDR3 length equals 16 residues. CDR3 DNA sequence: TGTGCCAGCAGTCTTCTGGCCGGAGCTGGAACAGATACGCAGTATTTT. This gives the protein CASSLLAGAGTDTQYF.

This sequence joins TRBV9 and TRBJ2-2; a possible D gene is TRBD1 (6 bases). The CDR3 spans 15 residues. Germline V gene sequence: CDR1 SGDLS, CDR2 YYNGEE. V was pared by 2 bases and J by 5 bases, with 13 bases between. The CDR3: CASSVQGRSTGELFF. The CDR3 bases are TGTGCCAGCAGCGTTCAGGGGCGCTCAACCGGGGAGCTGTTTTTT.

This rearrangement joins TRBV5-1 to TRBJ1-3; weak D call: TRBD1 (6 bases). The ends were cut back, 4 bases at V and 0 bases at J, with 14 bases in the middle. The germline V gene has CDR1 SGHRS and CDR2 YFSETQ. The CDR3 runs to 16 residues. The CDR3 protein is CASSPTTGNSGNTIYF. In DNA form, the CDR3 reads TGCGCCAGCAGCCCCACGACAGGCAACTCTGGAAACACCATATATTTT.

The gene calls are TRBV21-1 and TRBJ2-5. TRBV21-1 is a known pseudogene. The CDR3 runs to 11 residues. This CDR3 is CASSKRETQYF. Here the CDR3 DNA reads TGTGCCAGCAGCAAAAGGGAGACCCAGTACTTC.

The V gene is TRBV14, the J gene TRBJ2-5; D unresolved. The CDR3 is 13 residues long. V was clipped by 4 bases and J by 2 bases, with 8 bases between them. Germline lookup yields CDR1 SGHDN and CDR2 FVKESK. DNA of the CDR3: TGTGCCAGCAGCCGAGGTAAACAAGAGACCCAGTACTTC. Protein sequence: CASSRGKQETQYF.

Only a few counts were recorded for this clone. DNA for the CDR3: TGTGCCAGCAGCTTAGGTGGCCAGGACCTCTATGGCTACACCTTC. Its protein product is CASSLGGQDLYGYTF. The chain is built from TRBV13 and TRBJ1-2; the D is unclear. Germline-derived CDR1 and CDR2 are PRHDT and FYEKMQ (reference sequence). With 0 bases removed from V and 4 bases from J, the gap between germline ends came to 12 bases. The CDR3 extends over 15 amino acids.

The gene calls are TRBV4-3 and TRBJ2-7; D is perhaps TRBD1 (6 bases). The CDR3 totals 16 residues. Germline-derived CDR1 and CDR2 are LGHNA and YSLEER. Deletions cut 0 bases from V and 2 bases from J, with 14 bases between. The CDR3 sequence is CASSQDRDTRTYEQYF. In nucleotides, the CDR3 is TGCGCCAGCAGCCAAGATAGGGACACAAGGACCTACGAGCAGTACTTC.

V gene TRBV10-3 combines with J gene TRBJ2-1, with no clear D. Germline values: CDR1 ENHRY, CDR2 SYGVKD. V gave up 10 bases and J gave up 0 bases, with 10 bases separating them. The CDR3 has 13 residues. CDR3 sequence (DNA): TGTGCCACGACTGGTAGCTCCTACAATGAGCAGTTCTTC. Translated: CATTGSSYNEQFF.

The chain links TRBV12-3 or TRBV12-4 to TRBJ1-1, with TRBD1 as a possible D gene (5 bases). The CDR3 is made up of 13 amino acids. Trimming pared 4 bases from V and 4 bases from J, leaving 10 bases between. This CDR3 is CASSSWGTTEAFF. CDR3 DNA sequence: TGTGCCAGCAGTTCTTGGGGGACCACTGAAGCTTTCTTT.

The V and J genes are TRBV6-5 and TRBJ1-3, with D possibly TRBD1 on 6 matching bases. CDR3 length: 14 amino acids. Trimming left V 6 bases short and J 0 bases short, with 9 bases between. Germline V gene sequence: CDR1 MNHEY, CDR2 SVGAGI. This CDR3 is CASSQDSSGNTIYF. The CDR3 DNA follows: TGTGCCAGCAGCCAGGACAGCTCTGGAAACACCATATATTTT.